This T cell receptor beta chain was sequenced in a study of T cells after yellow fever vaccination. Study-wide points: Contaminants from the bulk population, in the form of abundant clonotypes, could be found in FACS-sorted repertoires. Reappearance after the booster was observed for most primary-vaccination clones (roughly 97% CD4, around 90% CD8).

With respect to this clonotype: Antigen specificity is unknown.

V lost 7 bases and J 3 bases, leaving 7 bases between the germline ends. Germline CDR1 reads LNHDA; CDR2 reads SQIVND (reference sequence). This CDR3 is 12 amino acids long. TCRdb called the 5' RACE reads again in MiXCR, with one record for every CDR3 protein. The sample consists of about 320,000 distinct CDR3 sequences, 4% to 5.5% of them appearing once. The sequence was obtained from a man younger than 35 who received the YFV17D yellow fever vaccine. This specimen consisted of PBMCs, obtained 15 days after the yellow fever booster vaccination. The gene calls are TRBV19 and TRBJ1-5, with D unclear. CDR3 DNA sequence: TGTGCCAGTAAGCAGCCCAATCAGCCCCAGCATTTT. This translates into CASKQPNQPQHF.